One sample yielded the 10 T cell receptor beta chains listed below, sequenced in a study of shared clonotypes between healthy human individuals. Some clones are missing from TCRdb's copy, which holds only in-frame ones; the method was immunoSEQ multiplex PCR. Of around 1,900,000 clones listed, roughly 93% are singletons. Naivety among CD8 cells was defined by CD45RO negativity and positive CCR7 selection, thereby excluding terminally differentiated effector memory CD45RA+ cells. Material for sequencing was naive CD8+ T cells from PBMCs. All receptors come from a man aged 18 to 35 in good health. Some clones in this sample may be carry-over from other donors' samples.

The chain links TRBV4-3 to TRBJ2-7, with TRBD2 identical over 7 bases. With V trimmed by 4 bases and J by 0 bases, 6 bases remained unmatched. Germline V gene lookup returns CDR1 LGHNA and CDR2 YSLEER. The length of the CDR3 is 15 residues. The CDR3 DNA sequence: TGCGCCAGCAGCCCAAGGGAGGGCAGCTCCTACGAGCAGTACTTC. This encodes CASSPREGSSYEQYF.

The chain recombines TRBV27 with TRBJ2-7; no firm D call. The CDR3 runs 11 residues. In germline, CDR1 is MNHEY, CDR2 SMNVEV (reference sequence). V gave up 4 bases and J gave up 5 bases, with 6 bases separating them. The CDR3 loop reads CASSYHNEQYF. DNA for the CDR3: TGTGCCAGCAGTTATCACAACGAGCAGTACTTC.

The chain links TRBV10-3 to TRBJ1-3, with D possibly being TRBD1 (5 bases). Trimming removed 0 bases from V and 3 bases from J, with 30 bases in between. The CDR3 is made up of 22 amino acids. CDR1 is ENHRY, CDR2 SYGVKD, per germline. This chain's CDR3 is CAISESTVGQEGTSFGGNTIYF. Here the CDR3 DNA reads TGTGCCATCAGTGAGTCGACGGTTGGGCAGGAAGGGACTTCTTTTGGTGGAAACACCATATATTTT.

The chain is built from TRBV15 and TRBJ2-1; TRBD1 agrees at 8 bases. V lost 3 bases, J lost 6 bases, and 7 bases stayed unmatched. The germline CDR1 and CDR2 sequences are LNHNV and YYDKDF (reference sequence). The length of the CDR3 is 15 residues. As DNA, the CDR3 is TGTGCCACCAGCAGTGGGGACAGGCTATTCAATGAGCAGTTCTTC. This gives the protein CATSSGDRLFNEQFF.

The gene calls are TRBV19 and TRBJ2-3; 7 bases align to TRBD2. There are 16 residues in the CDR3. The V gene end was trimmed by 2 bases and the J gene end by 4 bases; junction bases not matched to a gene: 9. The germline CDR1 and CDR2 sequences are LNHDA and SQIVND (reference sequence). CDR3 protein: CASSINGGGSADTQYF. Here the CDR3 DNA reads TGTGCCAGTAGTATAAATGGGGGAGGGTCGGCAGATACGCAGTATTTT.

The chain carries TRBV4-1 and TRBJ2-7; D remains unclear. There are 13 residues in the CDR3. The germline V and J ends were trimmed by 1 base and 2 bases, with 6 bases remaining between them. CDR1 MGHRA and CDR2 YSYEKL come from the germline V gene. The CDR3 DNA follows: TGCGCCAGCAGCCAAGCCACCCCCTACGAGCAGTACTTC. Protein product: CASSQATPYEQYF.

On this clone: Other DNA sequences from this sample encode an identical CDR3 as well. The CDR3 region has the DNA TGTGCCAGCAGTTACGGACAGCAGGGCTCCTACGAGCAGTACTTC. This translates into CASSYGQQGSYEQYF. The genes are TRBV6-5 and TRBJ2-7, with D maybe TRBD1 (6 bases). Trimming took 2 bases from V and 0 from J, leaving 11 bases between them. The CDR3 length is 15 residues. CDR1 is MNHEY and CDR2 is SVGAGI in the germline V gene.

The gene calls are TRBV7-6 and TRBJ2-3, with D maybe TRBD1 (5 bases). The CDR3 spans 19 residues. With 1 base removed from V and 4 bases from J, the gap between germline ends came to 24 bases. Germline V gives CDR1 SGHVS, CDR2 FNYEAQ. The CDR3 loop is CASSLVRQGLEPNPDTQYF. CDR3 in DNA: TGTGCCAGCAGCTTAGTTCGTCAGGGTCTTGAGCCCAATCCAGATACGCAGTATTTT.

The chain employs TRBV7-2 and TRBJ1-2; D uncertain. V shed 4 bases and J shed 10 bases, with 19 bases lying between them. This CDR3 is built from 14 residues. Germline-derived CDR1 and CDR2 are SGHTA and FQGNSA. DNA of the CDR3: TGTGCCAGCAGCTCTCCATACCGGAGATTCGACTACACCTTC. Its translation: CASSSPYRRFDYTF.

V and J are TRBV10-3 and TRBJ1-2, with D unclear. Deletions cut 0 bases from V and 0 bases from J, with 11 bases between. The CDR3 spans 16 residues. The germline V gene encodes CDR1 ENHRY and CDR2 SYGVKD. The CDR3 sequence is CAISESLTRTNYGYTF. CDR3 DNA: TGTGCCATCAGTGAGTCGTTGACTAGGACTAACTATGGCTACACCTTC.